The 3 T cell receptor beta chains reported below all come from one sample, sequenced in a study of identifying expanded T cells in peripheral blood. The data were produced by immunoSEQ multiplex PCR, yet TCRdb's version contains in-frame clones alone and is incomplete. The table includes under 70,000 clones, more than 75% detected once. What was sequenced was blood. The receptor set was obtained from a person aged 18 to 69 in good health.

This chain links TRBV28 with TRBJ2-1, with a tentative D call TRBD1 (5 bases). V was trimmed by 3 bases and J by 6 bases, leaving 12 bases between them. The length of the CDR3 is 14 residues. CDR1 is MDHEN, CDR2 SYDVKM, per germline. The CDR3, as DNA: TGTGCCAGCAGTTTCCCGACTGGGGCCAATGAGCAGTTCTTC. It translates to CASSFPTGANEQFF. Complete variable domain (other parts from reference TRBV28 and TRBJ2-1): DVKVTQSSRYLVKRTGEKVFLECVQDMDHENMFWYRQDPGLGLRLIYFSYDVKMKEKGDIPEGYSVSREKKERFSLILESASTNQTSMYLCASSFPTGANEQFFGPGTRLTVL.

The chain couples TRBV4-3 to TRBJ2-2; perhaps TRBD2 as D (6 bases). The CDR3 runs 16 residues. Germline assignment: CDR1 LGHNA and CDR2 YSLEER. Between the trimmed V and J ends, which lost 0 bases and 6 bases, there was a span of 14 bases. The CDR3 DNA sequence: TGCGCCAGCAGCCAAGATTCTAGCGCCCTCGCCGGGGAGCTGTTTTTT. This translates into CASSQDSSALAGELFF.

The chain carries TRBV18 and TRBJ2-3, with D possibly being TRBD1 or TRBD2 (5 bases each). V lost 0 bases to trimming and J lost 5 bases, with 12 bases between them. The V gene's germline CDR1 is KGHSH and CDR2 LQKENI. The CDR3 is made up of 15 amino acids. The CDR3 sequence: CASSPPWGSEDTQYF. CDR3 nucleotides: TGTGCCAGCTCACCACCCTGGGGGTCTGAAGATACGCAGTATTTT. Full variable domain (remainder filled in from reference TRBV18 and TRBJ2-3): NAGVMQNPRHLVRRRGQEARLRCSPMKGHSHVYWYRQLPEEGLKFMVYLQKENIIDESGMPKERFSAEFPKEGPSILRIQQVVRGDSAAYFCASSPPWGSEDTQYFGPGTRLTVL.